The 23 T cell receptor beta chains below all came from one sample that was sequenced in a study of blood T cells in healthy people across ages. With a J-beta primer mix and a sample-barcoded 5' primer, a second PCR ran about 6 to 11 cycles. TCRdb passed the 5' RACE reads through MiXCR, listing each CDR3 protein once. The sample has about 1,400,000 distinct CDR3 sequences, approximately 60% seen once. Sequencing was performed on blood. The receptors stem from a young man in good health.

This clonotype was recorded a few times. The chain has TRBV12-3 or TRBV12-4 and TRBJ1-2, with D possibly being TRBD1 (5 bases). The V end lost 7 bases, the J end lost 4 bases, and 10 bases lay between the germline ends. The CDR3 runs 12 residues. DNA of the CDR3: TGTGCCAGCACCGGGGGTGGCTATGGCTACACCTTC. Amino acids: CASTGGGYGYTF.

With respect to this clonotype: A read error may produce the germline difference seen at one junction end. V gene TRBV7-6 combines with J gene TRBJ2-5, with 7 nucleotides matching TRBD1. The CDR3 is 13 amino acids. Germline V gives CDR1 SGHVS, CDR2 FNYEAQ. CDR3 nucleotide sequence: TGTGCCGGCAGCGAAGGGACAGCCGAGACCCAGTACTTC. As protein: CAGSEGTAETQYF.

A few counts support this clonotype. This chain links TRBV28 with TRBJ2-6; 7 nucleotides match TRBD1. Trimming took 6 bases from V and 0 from J; bases not matched to a gene: 8. The germline V gene has CDR1 MDHEN and CDR2 SYDVKM. The CDR3 covers 17 residues. The CDR3 protein is CASSGWTGLSGANVLTF. DNA of the CDR3: TGTGCCAGCAGCGGGTGGACAGGTCTCTCTGGGGCCAACGTCCTGACTTTC.

V usage is TRBV27 and J usage is TRBJ2-5; D possibly corresponds to TRBD2 (6 bases). The V gene's germline CDR1 is MNHEY and CDR2 SMNVEV (reference sequence). The CDR3 spans 16 residues. V shed 5 bases and J shed 11 bases, with 27 bases lying between them. CDR3 sequence (DNA): TGTGCCAGCAGTGGTACGTCTAGCGCAATTTACAATGAGCAGTACTTC. It codes for CASSGTSSAIYNEQYF.

This clonotype was detected only once. This sequence joins TRBV12-3 or TRBV12-4 and TRBJ1-5, with D possibly TRBD1 on 5 matching bases. This CDR3 spans 18 amino acids. Trimming left V 3 bases short and J 4 bases short, with 22 bases between. The CDR3 sequence: CASSFLPGGWQNNQPQHF. The CDR3 DNA reads as TGTGCCAGCAGTTTCCTTCCGGGGGGTTGGCAGAATAATCAGCCCCAGCATTTT.

The chain is built from TRBV4-3 and TRBJ2-1, with 8 positions matching TRBD2. The DNA end favors TRBJ2-7, so the J call may be wrong. CDR1 and CDR2 from the germline V gene are LGHNA and YSLEER. The CDR3 runs to 18 residues. The CDR3 loop is CASSQDNGGGSSYNEQYF. DNA of the CDR3: TGCGCCAGCAGCCAAGATAATGGCGGGGGGAGCTCCTACAATGAGCAGTACTTC.

In DNA, the CDR3 is TGCGCCAGCAGCCCCGTCGGGAGGGGCACCGGGGAGCTGTTTTTT. Encoded protein: CASSPVGRGTGELFF. The chain has TRBV4-1 and TRBJ2-2; 8 nucleotides agree with TRBD2. CDR1 and CDR2 (germline): MGHRA, YSYEKL. CDR3 length: 15 residues. The V gene end was trimmed by 4 bases and the J gene end by 4 bases; junction bases not matched to a gene: 5.

The chain carries TRBV12-3 or TRBV12-4 and TRBJ1-6; TRBD1 is a possible D gene (5 bases). The CDR3 is 15 amino acids. V was clipped by 2 bases and J by 9 bases, with 14 bases between them. CDR3 in amino acids: CASSLSPGVGSPLHF. DNA of the CDR3: TGTGCCAGCAGTTTAAGCCCGGGGGTGGGTTCACCCCTCCACTTT.

On this clonotype: Its ends do not fully match the called genes, so a read error is possible. This chain uses TRBV2 with TRBJ2-2; 10 nucleotides match TRBD1. CDR1 and CDR2 (germline): SNHLY, FYNNEI. The CDR3 length is 14 residues. The CDR3 DNA reads TGTGACAGCCTCCGGGACAGGGGCACCGGGGAGCTGTTTTTT. This gives the protein CDSLRDRGTGELFF.

This chain links TRBV12-3 or TRBV12-4 with TRBJ1-2, with D possibly matching TRBD1 (5 bases). This CDR3 has 14 amino acids. V was trimmed by 3 bases and J by 6 bases, leaving 14 bases between them. The CDR3 bases are TGTGCCAGCAGTTTTGTGGGGGAGGGGAATGGCTACACCTTC. This sequence encodes CASSFVGEGNGYTF.

V usage is TRBV4-2 and J usage is TRBJ1-6, with D perhaps matching TRBD1 (6 bases). The CDR3 consists of 17 residues. Trimming removed 4 bases at V and 5 bases at J, with 18 bases between. Germline loops: CDR1 LGHNA, CDR2 YNFKEQ. The CDR3 nucleotides read TGTGCCAGCAGCCCCAGAGAACGGGGGGCTAATAATTCACCCCTCCACTTT. Protein sequence: CASSPRERGANNSPLHF.

J is TRBJ1-2 and V is TRBV19; D call uncertain. Germline loops: CDR1 LNHDA, CDR2 SQIVND (reference sequence). CDR3 length equals 12 residues. Trimming cost V 8 bases and J 1 base, with 8 bases left between them. DNA of the CDR3: TGTGCCAGTTCAATTTATAACTATGGCTACACCTTC. Protein product: CASSIYNYGYTF.

V usage is TRBV2 and J usage is TRBJ1-1; 7 nucleotides agree with TRBD1. Per germline, CDR1 SNHLY and CDR2 FYNNEI. The CDR3 runs to 14 residues. J was trimmed by 5 bases and V by 6 bases; bases with no gene match: 9. In nucleotides, the CDR3 is TGTGCCAGCAGAGACACAGGGGCGGGGACTGAAGCTTTCTTT. Residues: CASRDTGAGTEAFF. Combining the CDR3 with reference TRBV2 and TRBJ1-1 gives the whole variable domain EPEVTQTPSHQVTQMGQEVILRCVPISNHLYFYWYRQILGQKVEFLVSFYNNEISEKSEIFDDQFSVERPDGSNFTLKIRSTKLEDSAMYFCASRDTGAGTEAFFGQGTRLTVV.

This clonotype was found a few times. The genes are TRBV5-6 and TRBJ2-4, with D perhaps given as TRBD1 or TRBD2 (5 bases each). V lost 4 bases to trimming and J lost 0 bases, with 17 bases between them. Germline lookup yields CDR1 SGHDT and CDR2 YYEEEE. The CDR3 sequence is 17 residues long. The CDR3 sequence: CASSTPGPPLAKNIQYF. DNA of the CDR3: TGTGCCAGCAGCACCCCGGGACCCCCACTAGCCAAAAACATTCAGTACTTC.

The V gene is TRBV20-1, the J gene TRBJ2-6; D is uncertain. Germline assignment: CDR1 DFQATT and CDR2 SNEGSKA (reference sequence). V was pared by 5 bases and J by 0 bases, with 8 bases between. This CDR3 has 14 amino acids. CDR3 nucleotides: TGCAGTGCTGCGGCGGTCTCTGGGGCCAACGTCCTGACTTTC. It codes for CSAAAVSGANVLTF.

The V call is TRBV6-2 or TRBV6-3, the J call TRBJ2-6; no firm D call. Germline CDR1 and CDR2: MNHEY and SVGEGT. The CDR3 loop spans 16 amino acids. The germline V and J ends were trimmed by 0 bases and 0 bases, with 6 bases remaining between them. CDR3: CASSYSAPSGANVLTF. The CDR3 DNA sequence: TGTGCCAGCAGTTACTCGGCTCCCTCTGGGGCCAACGTCCTGACTTTC.

This clonotype appeared a few times. The chain recombines TRBV29-1 with TRBJ2-1, with 12 positions matching TRBD1. Germline V gene data show CDR1 as SQVTM and CDR2 as ANQGSEA. The length of the CDR3 is 17 residues. V lost 0 bases to trimming and J lost 7 bases; unmatched junction nucleotides: 10. The CDR3 nucleotides are TGCAGCGTTGAAGATCTAGGGGACAGGGGGCAATGGAATGAGCAGTTCTTC. Translation: CSVEDLGDRGQWNEQFF.

V and J are TRBV7-6 and TRBJ2-2, with TRBD1 identical over 7 bases. From germline, CDR1 is SGHVS and CDR2 FNYEAQ. The CDR3 length is 15 residues. Trimming at V came to 4 bases and at J to 2 bases, leaving 4 bases not matched to a gene. CDR3 amino acids: CASSWWDSNTGELFF. In DNA, the CDR3 is TGTGCCAGCAGCTGGTGGGACAGCAACACCGGGGAGCTGTTTTTT.

The J gene is TRBJ2-2, the V gene TRBV29-1, with 12 bases identical to TRBD2. Germline V gene sequence: CDR1 SQVTM, CDR2 ANQGSEA. V was pared by 6 bases and J by 5 bases, with 7 bases of the junction left unmatched. The CDR3 is made up of 15 amino acids. The CDR3 spells CSVALAGGPTGELFF. The DNA for the CDR3 is TGCAGCGTCGCCCTAGCGGGAGGGCCGACCGGGGAGCTGTTTTTT.

This clonotype was detected only a few times. The chain's CDR3 is CASSQVIPGPRGEKLFF. The CDR3 DNA reads TGCGCCAGCAGCCAAGTTATCCCGGGACCCCGCGGGGAAAAACTGTTTTTT. The chain links TRBV4-3 to TRBJ1-4, with D possibly TRBD1 on 5 matching bases. This CDR3 region has 17 residues. Trimming pared 1 base from V and 8 bases from J, leaving 20 bases between. Per the germline V gene, CDR1 is LGHNA and CDR2 is YSLEER.

This clonotype occurred a few times. V and J are TRBV4-2 and TRBJ1-2, with a weak D call TRBD1 (5 bases). This CDR3 has 13 residues. V was trimmed by 4 bases and J by 8 bases, leaving 14 bases between them. Germline CDR1 and CDR2: LGHNA and YNFKEQ. The CDR3 here is CASSPTQGGGYTF. The CDR3 coding sequence is TGTGCCAGCAGCCCCACTCAGGGCGGGGGCTACACCTTC.

In this sample, this clonotype turned up a few times. V and J are TRBV4-1 and TRBJ1-2; 7 bases are a match to TRBD1. V shed 2 bases and J 2 bases; nucleotides not matched to a gene: 5. This CDR3 has 15 amino acids. Germline V lookup: CDR1 MGHRA, CDR2 YSYEKL. The CDR3 DNA is TGCGCCAGCAGCCAACGACAGGGCCCCAACTATGGCTACACCTTC. Translation gives CASSQRQGPNYGYTF.

In its sample, this clonotype was seen once. The chain carries TRBV15 and TRBJ2-7; the match to TRBD1 covers 10 bases. The V and J ends lost 8 bases and 4 bases, in that order; junction bases with no gene match: 8. This CDR3 has 14 amino acids. Germline loops: CDR1 LNHNV, CDR2 YYDKDF (reference sequence). DNA for the CDR3: TGTGCCACCGAGGCGGGACAGGGGCGATACGAGCAGTACTTC. It translates to CATEAGQGRYEQYF.